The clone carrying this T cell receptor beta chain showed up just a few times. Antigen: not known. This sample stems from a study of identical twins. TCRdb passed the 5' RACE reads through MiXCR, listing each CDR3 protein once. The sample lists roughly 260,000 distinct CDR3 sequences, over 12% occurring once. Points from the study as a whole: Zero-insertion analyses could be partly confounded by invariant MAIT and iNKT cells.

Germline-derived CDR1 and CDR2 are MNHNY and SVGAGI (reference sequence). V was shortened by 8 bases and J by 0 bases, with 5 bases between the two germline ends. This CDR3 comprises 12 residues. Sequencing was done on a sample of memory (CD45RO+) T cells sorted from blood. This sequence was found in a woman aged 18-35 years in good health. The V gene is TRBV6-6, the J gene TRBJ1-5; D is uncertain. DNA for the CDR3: TGTGCCAGCCGAGGTAGCAATCAGCCCCAGCATTTT. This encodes CASRGSNQPQHF.